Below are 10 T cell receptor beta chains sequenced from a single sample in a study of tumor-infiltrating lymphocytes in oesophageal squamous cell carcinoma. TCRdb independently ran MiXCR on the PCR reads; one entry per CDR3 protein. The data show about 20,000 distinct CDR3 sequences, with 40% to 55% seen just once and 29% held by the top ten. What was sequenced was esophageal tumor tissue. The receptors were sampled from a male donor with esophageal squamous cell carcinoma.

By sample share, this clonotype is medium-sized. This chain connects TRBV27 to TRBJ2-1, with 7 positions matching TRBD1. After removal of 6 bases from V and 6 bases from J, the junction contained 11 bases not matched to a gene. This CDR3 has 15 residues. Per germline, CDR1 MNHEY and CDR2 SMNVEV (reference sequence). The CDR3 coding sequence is TGTGCCAGCAGAAACAGGGGTTTGCTAGTCAATGAGCAGTTCTTC. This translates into CASRNRGLLVNEQFF.

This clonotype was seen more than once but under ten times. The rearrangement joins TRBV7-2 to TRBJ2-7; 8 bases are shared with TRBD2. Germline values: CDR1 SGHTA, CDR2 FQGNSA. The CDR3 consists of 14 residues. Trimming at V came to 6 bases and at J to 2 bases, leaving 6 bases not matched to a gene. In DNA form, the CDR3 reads TGTGCCAGCAGTCAGACGGGAGGGCCCTACGAGCAGTACTTC. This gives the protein CASSQTGGPYEQYF.

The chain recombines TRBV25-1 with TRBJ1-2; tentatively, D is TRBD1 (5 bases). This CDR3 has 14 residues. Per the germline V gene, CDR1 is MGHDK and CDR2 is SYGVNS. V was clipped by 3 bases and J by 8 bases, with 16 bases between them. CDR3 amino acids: CASSDRGGLRGYTF. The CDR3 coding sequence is TGTGCCAGCAGTGATAGGGGAGGTTTGCGAGGCTACACCTTC.

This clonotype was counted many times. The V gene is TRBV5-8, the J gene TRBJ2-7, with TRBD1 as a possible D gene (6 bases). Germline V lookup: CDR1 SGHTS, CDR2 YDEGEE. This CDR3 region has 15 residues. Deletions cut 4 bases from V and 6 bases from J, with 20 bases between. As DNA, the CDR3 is TGTGCCAGCAGCCCCCCGACAGGTTCACGGGTCGAGCAGTACTTC. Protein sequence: CASSPPTGSRVEQYF.

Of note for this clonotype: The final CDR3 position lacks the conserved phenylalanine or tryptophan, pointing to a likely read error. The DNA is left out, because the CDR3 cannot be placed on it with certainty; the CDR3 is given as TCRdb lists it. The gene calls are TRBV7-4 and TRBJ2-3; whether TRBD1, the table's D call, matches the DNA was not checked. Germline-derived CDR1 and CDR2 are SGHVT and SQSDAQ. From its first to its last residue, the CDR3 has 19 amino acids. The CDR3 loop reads CASSLAGTSPAGSPLHFGN.

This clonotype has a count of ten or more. The CDR3 sequence is CASSQAGGGPPYNEQFF. Here the CDR3 DNA reads TGTGCCAGCAGCCAGGCTGGCGGGGGGCCCCCCTACAATGAGCAGTTCTTC. J is TRBJ2-7 and V is TRBV4-2; 8 bases map to TRBD2. The end of the DNA aligns better with TRBJ2-1, so the J call may be wrong. CDR3 length equals 17 residues. Germline CDR1 LGHNA, CDR2 YNFKEQ.

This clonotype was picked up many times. The CDR3: CASSQEGGGQTNTGELFF. For the CDR3, the DNA is TGTGCCAGCAGCCAAGAGGGCGGGGGACAGACAAACACCGGGGAGCTGTTTTTT. J is TRBJ2-2 and V is TRBV4-2, with D perhaps matching TRBD1 or TRBD2 (7 bases each). V was pared by 0 bases and J by 2 bases, with 16 bases between. This CDR3 is 18 amino acids long. Germline assignment: CDR1 LGHNA and CDR2 YNFKEQ.

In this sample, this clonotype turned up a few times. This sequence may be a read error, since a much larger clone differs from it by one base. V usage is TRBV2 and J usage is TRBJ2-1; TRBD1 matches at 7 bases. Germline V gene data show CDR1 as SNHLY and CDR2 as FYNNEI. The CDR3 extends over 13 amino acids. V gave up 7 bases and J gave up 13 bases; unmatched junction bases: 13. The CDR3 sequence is CASTTGSLAPQFF. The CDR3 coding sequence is TGTGCCAGCACGACAGGGTCCTTGGCGCCCCAGTTCTTC.

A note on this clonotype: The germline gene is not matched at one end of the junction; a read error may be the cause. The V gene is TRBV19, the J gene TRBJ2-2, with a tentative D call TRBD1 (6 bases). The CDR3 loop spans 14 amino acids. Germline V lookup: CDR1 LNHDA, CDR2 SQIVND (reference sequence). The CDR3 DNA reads TGTGTCAGTAGTAAGGGGGTGAACACCGGGGAGCTGTTTTTT. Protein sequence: CVSSKGVNTGELFF.

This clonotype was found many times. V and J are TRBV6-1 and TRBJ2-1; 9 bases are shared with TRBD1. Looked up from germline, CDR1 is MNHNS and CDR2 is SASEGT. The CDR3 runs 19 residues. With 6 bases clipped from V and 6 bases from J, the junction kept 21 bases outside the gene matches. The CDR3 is CASRPTGQGARSRSNEQFF. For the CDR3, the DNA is TGTGCCAGCAGACCAACGGGACAGGGAGCGCGCAGCAGGTCCAATGAGCAGTTCTTC.